What follows are 21 T cell receptor beta chains derived from one specimen sequenced in a study of CD8+ T cells in alopecia areata. The authors extracted RNA and reverse transcribed it into cDNA as the sequencing template. TCRdb keeps only in-frame clones here, not all; method: immunoSEQ multiplex PCR. In the table there are about 300,000 clones, 55% to 70% of which are singletons. Treatment here: oral pan-JAK inhibitor, 5-10 mg twice daily. The sample here was CD4+ T cells sorted from blood, taken at week 24, from a patient treated with tofacitinib. These receptors all come from a human donor with alopecia areata.

This chain joins TRBV6-6 and TRBJ1-5; 7 nucleotides line up with TRBD1. Germline trimming cut 5 bases from V and 0 bases from J; bases unmatched to any gene: 7. Germline V gene lookup returns CDR1 MNHNY and CDR2 SVGAGI (reference sequence). The CDR3 totals 16 residues. The CDR3 reads CASSRQGENSNQPQHF. CDR3 in DNA: TGTGCCAGCAGTCGTCAGGGGGAGAATAGCAATCAGCCCCAGCATTTT.

This clone was detected only a few times. CDR3 sequence: CASSRTGDRETQYF. The DNA of the CDR3 is TGTGCCAGCAGCCGGACAGGGGATCGGGAGACCCAGTACTTC. The chain employs TRBV28 and TRBJ2-5; 9 bases fit TRBD1. With V trimmed by 6 bases and J by 5 bases, 7 bases remained unmatched. Germline V gene sequence: CDR1 MDHEN, CDR2 SYDVKM. The length of the CDR3 is 14 residues.

This chain joins TRBV30 and TRBJ1-2; TRBD1 might be the D (6 bases). Germline V lookup: CDR1 GTSNPN, CDR2 SVGIG (reference sequence). The CDR3 spans 13 residues. V was clipped by 1 base and J by 4 bases, with 10 bases between them. The CDR3 bases are TGTGCCTGGAGTGAGGGGGGACTCTATGGCTACACCTTC. This sequence encodes CAWSEGGLYGYTF.

The chain employs TRBV5-1 and TRBJ2-1; TRBD1 might be the D (6 bases). The CDR3 consists of 13 residues. V lost 4 bases, J lost 10 bases, and 15 bases lay in between. Germline values: CDR1 SGHRS, CDR2 YFSETQ. DNA for the CDR3: TGCGCCAGCAGCCAAACAGGGTGGAGGGAGCAGTTCTTC. It codes for CASSQTGWREQFF.

The chain has TRBV9 and TRBJ2-1; the match to TRBD1 covers 9 bases. The V and J ends lost 0 bases and 7 bases, in that order; junction bases with no gene match: 11. Germline V gene data show CDR1 as SGDLS and CDR2 as YYNGEE. This CDR3 is built from 17 residues. The DNA of the CDR3 is TGTGCCAGCAGCGTAGCCTCGGCGGGACAGGGAAAAAATGAGCAGTTCTTC. It encodes CASSVASAGQGKNEQFF.

This sequence joins TRBV23-1 and TRBJ1-5; D is unresolved. TRBV23-1 is identified as an open reading frame with a role that is uncertain. This CDR3 is built from 20 residues. V gave up 3 bases and J gave up 1 base, with 25 bases separating them. DNA of the CDR3: TGCGCCAGCAGTCAGCCTAGATCGGGATGTCTAGAGAAAAGCAATCAGCCCCAGCATTTT. It codes for CASSQPRSGCLEKSNQPQHF.

Worth noting for this clone: Other DNA sequences from this sample encode an identical CDR3 as well. The CDR3 sequence: CSVGSNQPQHF. DNA for the CDR3: TGCAGCGTTGGTAGCAATCAGCCCCAGCATTTT. The V call is TRBV29-1, the J call TRBJ1-5; unclear D gene. CDR1 is SQVTM, CDR2 ANQGSEA, per germline. The V and J ends lost 4 bases and 0 bases respectively, with 1 base between them. The CDR3 totals 11 residues.

V and J are TRBV30 and TRBJ1-1; no clear D gene. The CDR3 is 13 amino acids. The V gene's germline CDR1 is GTSNPN and CDR2 SVGIG (reference sequence). V shed 0 bases and J shed 5 bases, with 10 bases lying between them. CDR3 protein: CAWSVNGLTEAFF. The CDR3 bases are TGTGCCTGGAGTGTAAACGGATTAACTGAAGCTTTCTTT.

The chain recombines TRBV29-1 with TRBJ2-5; D unresolved. With 8 bases removed from V and 5 bases from J, the gap between germline ends came to 18 bases. Germline-derived CDR1 and CDR2 are SQVTM and ANQGSEA. This CDR3 contains 13 residues. CDR3 coding DNA: TGCAGCACCCAGGACGTCCTTGGTGAGACCCAGTACTTC. Amino acid sequence: CSTQDVLGETQYF.

This chain uses TRBV5-6 with TRBJ2-7; D may match TRBD1 or TRBD2 (6 bases each). The CDR3 is made up of 14 amino acids. From germline, CDR1 is SGHDT and CDR2 YYEEEE. Trimming stripped 2 bases from V and 3 bases from J, with 12 bases between. Here the CDR3 DNA reads TGTGCCAGCAGCTTCTCGGGGGCCAGCTACGAGCAGTACTTC. Encoded protein: CASSFSGASYEQYF. The whole variable domain, remainder taken from reference TRBV5-6 and TRBJ2-7, is DAGVTQSPTHLIKTRGQQVTLRCSPKSGHDTVSWYQQALGQGPQFIFQYYEEEERQRGNFPDRFSGHQFPNYSSELNVNALLLGDSALYLCASSFSGASYEQYFGPGTRLTVT.

This clone has a single count. V is TRBV30 and J is TRBJ1-1; D uncertain. The CDR3 loop spans 13 amino acids. Germline CDR1 reads GTSNPN; CDR2 reads SVGIG (reference sequence). Trimming shortened V by 3 bases and J by 3 bases, and 11 bases separated the two germline ends. The CDR3 reads CAWSPRSYTEAFF. In DNA form, the CDR3 reads TGTGCCTGGAGCCCGAGGTCGTACACTGAAGCTTTCTTT.

V is TRBV15 and J is TRBJ1-2; D possibly corresponds to TRBD1 (5 bases). Germline loops: CDR1 LNHNV, CDR2 YYDKDF (reference sequence). The V gene lost 0 bases and the J gene lost 8 bases, with 13 bases spanning the gap. The CDR3 loop spans 14 amino acids. In nucleotides, the CDR3 is TGTGCCACCAGCAGAGATTTCCAGGGCGGGGGCTACACCTTC. Translated, it gives CATSRDFQGGGYTF.

The chain employs TRBV30 and TRBJ1-6; D ambiguous. Germline V lookup: CDR1 GTSNPN, CDR2 SVGIG (reference sequence). The CDR3 contains 13 residues. CDR3 region: CAREGSYNSPLHF. DNA for the CDR3: TGTGCGAGGGAGGGCTCCTATAATTCACCCCTCCACTTT.

The V gene is TRBV4-2, the J gene TRBJ2-5; D ambiguous. Germline V gene sequence: CDR1 LGHNA, CDR2 YNFKEQ. V gave up 0 bases and J gave up 5 bases, with 7 bases separating them. The CDR3 runs to 13 residues. The CDR3 loop is CASSQDRAETQYF. CDR3 bases: TGTGCCAGCAGCCAAGATCGTGCCGAGACCCAGTACTTC.

The chain carries TRBV5-1 and TRBJ2-3, with TRBD1 matching 7 bases. Germline CDR1 reads SGHRS; CDR2 reads YFSETQ. J lost 2 bases, V lost 7 bases, and 4 bases had no gene match. This CDR3 comprises 13 residues. This CDR3 reads CASWDRATDTQYF. CDR3 DNA sequence: TGCGCCAGCTGGGACAGAGCCACAGATACGCAGTATTTT. The variable domain in full, with the rest retrieved from reference TRBV5-1 and TRBJ2-3, is KAGVTQTPRYLIKTRGQQVTLSCSPISGHRSVSWYQQTPGQGLQFLFEYFSETQRNKGNFPGRFSGRQFSNSRSEMNVSTLELGDSALYLCASWDRATDTQYFGPGTRLTVL.

V usage is TRBV29-1 and J usage is TRBJ1-6; D perhaps matches TRBD1 (6 bases). Trimming took off 4 bases at V and 8 bases at J, with 6 bases between the two ends. CDR1 SQVTM and CDR2 ANQGSEA come from the germline V gene. CDR3 size: 11 residues. CDR3 DNA: TGCAGCGTTGGGACAGATTCACCCCTCCACTTT. Translating it yields CSVGTDSPLHF.

This chain links TRBV5-4 with TRBJ1-6; D remains unclear. The CDR3 sequence is 15 residues long. Germline CDR1 reads SGHNT; CDR2 reads YYREEE (reference sequence). With 1 base removed from V and 9 bases from J, the gap between germline ends came to 14 bases. The CDR3 spells CASSLYSASGSPLHF. Written as DNA, the CDR3 is TGTGCCAGCAGCTTGTACAGTGCGAGTGGTTCACCCCTCCACTTT.

This chain joins TRBV7-2 and TRBJ2-5; D remains unclear. The CDR3 extends over 13 amino acids. Looked up from germline, CDR1 is SGHTA and CDR2 is FQGNSA. V lost 1 base and J 3 bases, leaving 6 bases between the germline ends. DNA for the CDR3: TGTGCCAGCAGCTTAGGAGCAGAAGAGACCCAGTACTTC. Translation gives CASSLGAEETQYF.

The chain recombines TRBV28 with TRBJ2-5; no firm D call. CDR3 length: 13 amino acids. The germline V and J ends were trimmed by 2 bases and 5 bases, with 9 bases remaining between them. CDR1 and CDR2 from the germline V gene are MDHEN and SYDVKM. The CDR3 nucleotides read TGTGCCAGCAGTTTACAGGTTACCGAGACCCAGTACTTC. Amino acids: CASSLQVTETQYF.

The rearrangement links TRBV9 to TRBJ1-1; 7 nucleotides agree with TRBD1. There are 14 residues in the CDR3. The V gene's germline CDR1 is SGDLS and CDR2 YYNGEE. V gave up 0 bases and J gave up 4 bases; unmatched junction bases: 3. For the CDR3, the DNA is TGTGCCAGCAGCGTAGATCCAGGGGGCACTGAAGCTTTCTTT. Its translation: CASSVDPGGTEAFF.

This clone was seen only a few times. The genes are TRBV29-1 and TRBJ1-6; no firm D call. The CDR3 is 9 amino acids. V lost 7 bases, J lost 8 bases, and 3 bases lay in between. Germline-derived CDR1 and CDR2 are SQVTM and ANQGSEA. The CDR3 DNA is TGCAGCGCTTATTCACCCCTCCACTTT. The encoded protein is CSAYSPLHF.